These 28 T cell receptor beta chains originate from one sample sequenced in a study of T cell repertoires in cytomegalovirus infection. Their specific antigens are unknown. TCRdb passed the reads through MiXCR, listing each CDR3 protein once. The data hold about 700,000 distinct CDR3 sequences, with around a third observed a single time. The sample was cultured PBMCs, taken from culture after CMV antigen stimulation. The receptors here all came from a human donor in good health (CMV status not recorded). Some clones in this sample may be carry-over from other donors' samples.

Note on this clonotype: At one boundary the junction diverges from the germline segment, which might be a read error. The V call is TRBV5-1, the J call TRBJ1-1; no firm D call. The CDR3 totals 15 residues. CDR1 and CDR2 from the germline V gene are SGHRS and YFSETQ. DNA for the CDR3: TGCGCCAGCAGCTTGGGGGTCCAGGAGAACACTGGAGCTTTCTTT. Its translation: CASSLGVQENTGAFF.

The chain links TRBV7-9 to TRBJ2-1; TRBD1 aligns across 11 bases. The CDR3 is 16 residues long. CDR1 and CDR2 (germline): SEHNR, FQNEAQ (reference sequence). Trimming cost V 4 bases and J 6 bases; bases outside gene matches: 8. CDR3 nucleotide sequence: TGTGCCAGCAGCTCCTCCGGGACAGGGGGTATCAATGAGCAGTTCTTC. It is translated as CASSSSGTGGINEQFF.

This clonotype appeared a few times. The chain has TRBV6-2 or TRBV6-3 and TRBJ2-5; 7 bases agree with TRBD2. This CDR3 region has 16 residues. Germline CDR1 MNHEY, CDR2 SVGEGT. The V and J ends lost 4 bases and 1 base, in that order; junction bases with no gene match: 9. CDR3 sequence (DNA): TGTGCCAGCAGTTTACGGGACTACCTCCTCCAAGAGACCCAGTACTTC. Translation gives CASSLRDYLLQETQYF.

The table lists this clonotype with a few counts. The chain has TRBV19 and TRBJ1-1; 10 positions agree with TRBD1. Germline V gene lookup returns CDR1 LNHDA and CDR2 SQIVND (reference sequence). Germline trimming cut 8 bases from V and 7 bases from J; bases unmatched to any gene: 13. CDR3 length: 15 amino acids. The chain's CDR3 is CASVKPGQGRSEAFF. As DNA, the CDR3 is TGTGCCAGTGTTAAACCGGGACAGGGGAGGAGTGAAGCTTTCTTT.

This chain joins TRBV5-4 and TRBJ1-1, with D perhaps TRBD1 (5 bases). From germline, CDR1 is SGHNT and CDR2 YYREEE (reference sequence). V lost 0 bases to trimming and J lost 2 bases, with 8 bases between them. The CDR3 is made up of 14 amino acids. The CDR3 is CASSLETANTEAFF. The CDR3 DNA follows: TGTGCCAGCAGCTTGGAGACAGCTAACACTGAAGCTTTCTTT.

This clonotype appeared once. V and J are TRBV11-2 and TRBJ2-2; the D gene is possibly TRBD2 (7 bases). This CDR3 has 16 residues. Germline loops: CDR1 SGHAT, CDR2 FQNNGV. V lost 4 bases and J lost 0, with 12 bases in between. This chain's CDR3 is CASSSRGGTNTGELFF. The CDR3 DNA is TGTGCCAGCAGCTCAAGGGGGGGAACGAACACCGGGGAGCTGTTTTTT.

This clonotype was found a few times. The rearrangement links TRBV19 to TRBJ2-1, with 9 bases identical to TRBD2. This CDR3 spans 14 amino acids. Germline V gene data show CDR1 as LNHDA and CDR2 as SQIVND (reference sequence). Unmatched junction bases numbered 4, after V lost 5 bases and J lost 5 bases. The CDR3 nucleotides read TGTGCCAGTAGTGCAGCGGGGGGCAACAATGAGCAGTTCTTC. Protein sequence: CASSAAGGNNEQFF.

CDR3 coding DNA: TGTGCCAGCAGCTTAGAGGGCGGGTCATGGGACATTCAGTACTTC. Amino acids: CASSLEGGSWDIQYF. The chain combines TRBV7-6 with TRBJ2-4; tentative D call: TRBD2 (5 bases). The CDR3 covers 15 residues. Germline V gene sequence: CDR1 SGHVS, CDR2 FNYEAQ. Trimming took 1 base from V and 8 from J, leaving 15 bases between them.

Notes on this clonotype: Germline and junction disagree at one end, which may indicate a read error. V is TRBV7-6 and J is TRBJ2-1; TRBD2 matches 16 bases. Germline assignment: CDR1 SGHVS and CDR2 FNYEAQ. The CDR3 runs 18 residues. The CDR3 DNA reads TGTGCCAGCGAAAAAACTGGGACTAGCGGGAGGGCCTACGATGAGCAGTTCTTC. Amino acid sequence: CASEKTGTSGRAYDEQFF.

The V call is TRBV6-1, the J call TRBJ2-2; 7 bases are a match to TRBD1. The CDR3 runs 20 residues. After removal of 6 bases from V and 0 bases from J, the junction contained 19 bases not matched to a gene. CDR1 MNHNS and CDR2 SASEGT come from the germline V gene. The CDR3 loop reads CASRPTPGQREYANTGELFF. The CDR3 nucleotides read TGTGCCAGCAGACCTACGCCGGGACAGAGAGAGTACGCGAACACCGGGGAGCTGTTTTTT.

This clonotype has at least ten counts. The rearrangement links TRBV7-2 to TRBJ2-5, with 11 nucleotides matching TRBD2. The CDR3 has 15 residues. J gave up 7 bases and V 1 base, and 5 bases lay outside the gene matches. CDR1 is SGHTA and CDR2 is FQGNSA in the germline V gene. CDR3 DNA: TGTGCCAGCAGCTTAGTAGCGGGGGGGTCGGTGACCCAGTACTTC. Translation gives CASSLVAGGSVTQYF.

J is TRBJ1-4 and V is TRBV9; D call uncertain. The germline V gene has CDR1 SGDLS and CDR2 YYNGEE. This CDR3 comprises 13 residues. V was shortened by 4 bases and J by 8 bases, with 12 bases between the two germline ends. This CDR3 is CASSPGVAEKLFF. CDR3 nucleotides: TGTGCCAGCAGCCCCGGGGTTGCGGAAAAACTGTTTTTT.

This clonotype was observed a handful of times. The V gene is TRBV20-1, the J gene TRBJ2-1; D perhaps matches TRBD2 (5 bases). Germline CDR1 DFQATT, CDR2 SNEGSKA (reference sequence). Trimming left V 6 bases short and J 1 base short, with 13 bases between. This CDR3 contains 14 residues. CDR3 protein: CSASHSGSYNEQFF. The DNA of the CDR3 is TGCAGTGCATCTCACTCGGGGTCCTACAATGAGCAGTTCTTC.

J is TRBJ2-5 and V is TRBV6-1, with D maybe TRBD2 (6 bases). The V gene's germline CDR1 is MNHNS and CDR2 SASEGT. Deletions cut 3 bases from V and 5 bases from J, with 13 bases between. The CDR3 contains 14 residues. The chain's CDR3 is CASSDLGGEETQYF. The CDR3 nucleotides are TGTGCCAGCAGTGATCTAGGAGGGGAGGAGACCCAGTACTTC.

The chain couples TRBV29-1 to TRBJ2-5; D gene unclear. CDR3 length: 13 residues. Trimming left V 5 bases short and J 0 bases short, with 10 bases between. Germline V gene data show CDR1 as SQVTM and CDR2 as ANQGSEA. The DNA for the CDR3 is TGCAGCGTTTGGTATGAGTACCAAGAGACCCAGTACTTC. Translating it yields CSVWYEYQETQYF.

As concerns this clonotype: One end of the junction varies from germline; a read error may be responsible. The chain recombines TRBV7-8 with TRBJ2-1, with 11 nucleotides matching TRBD1. Per germline, CDR1 SGHVS and CDR2 FQNEAQ. The CDR3 covers 19 residues. CDR3 nucleotides: TGTGCCAGCAGCTTATTCGCAGGGACAGGGGGTGGCTCCTACAATGGGCAGTTCTTC. This encodes CASSLFAGTGGGSYNGQFF.

The chain joins TRBV20-1 to TRBJ2-3; D is unclear. Germline V gives CDR1 DFQATT, CDR2 SNEGSKA (reference sequence). V lost 4 bases to trimming and J lost 6 bases, with 11 bases between them. The CDR3 is made up of 12 amino acids. Here the CDR3 DNA reads TGCAGTGCTACCGGGTCAACCGATACGCAGTATTTT. Its translation: CSATGSTDTQYF.

In this sample, this clonotype turned up a few times. This CDR3 reads CASSSGNGPQHF. CDR3 nucleotide sequence: TGTGCCAGCAGTTCAGGGAACGGGCCCCAGCATTTT. The chain uses TRBV12-3 or TRBV12-4 and TRBJ1-5; a possible D gene is TRBD1 (5 bases). Trimming removed 4 bases at V and 9 bases at J, with 10 bases between. The CDR3 covers 12 residues.

The V call is TRBV19, the J call TRBJ2-2; 7 nucleotides align to TRBD1. CDR1 and CDR2 (germline): LNHDA, SQIVND (reference sequence). After removal of 6 bases from V and 5 bases from J, the junction contained 9 bases not matched to a gene. There are 15 residues in the CDR3. The CDR3 here is CASRVGGGRTGELFF. Here the CDR3 DNA reads TGTGCCAGTAGAGTAGGGGGCGGAAGGACCGGGGAGCTGTTTTTT.

This clonotype was seen a handful of times. V usage is TRBV7-2 and J usage is TRBJ2-7; 9 bases align to TRBD2. Trimming took 5 bases from V and 5 from J; bases not matched to a gene: 16. Looked up from germline, CDR1 is SGHTA and CDR2 is FQGNSA. This CDR3 spans 17 amino acids. The CDR3 protein is CASSPTRPRTSVHEQYF. Here the CDR3 DNA reads TGTGCCAGCAGCCCAACACGCCCAAGGACTAGCGTCCACGAGCAGTACTTC.

The chain joins TRBV12-3 or TRBV12-4 to TRBJ2-2; 10 bases align to TRBD1. Losses at the gene ends were 7 bases for V and 6 bases for J; bases not matched to a gene: 5. The CDR3 consists of 14 residues. The CDR3 region is CASIGTGVAGELFF. In DNA, the CDR3 is TGTGCCAGCATCGGGACAGGGGTGGCCGGGGAGCTGTTTTTT.

This clonotype was recorded a few times. V is TRBV6-2 or TRBV6-3 and J is TRBJ2-7, with TRBD2 identical over 10 bases. This CDR3 is 12 amino acids long. From germline, CDR1 is MNHEY and CDR2 SVGEGT. V lost 8 bases and J lost 3; bases outside the gene matches: 1. CDR3 sequence: CASRLAGYEQYF. DNA of the CDR3: TGTGCCAGCCGACTAGCGGGCTACGAGCAGTACTTC.

The gene calls are TRBV20-1 and TRBJ1-1, with D uncertain. Germline CDR1 and CDR2: DFQATT and SNEGSKA (reference sequence). Trimming stripped 3 bases from V and 1 base from J, with 21 bases between. This CDR3 has 17 amino acids. In nucleotides, the CDR3 is TGCAGTGCTAGGGGAGAATCGTGGGCCAGGCGGAACACTGAAGCTTTCTTT. This gives the protein CSARGESWARRNTEAFF.

This clonotype occurred a few times. The chain combines TRBV7-2 with TRBJ2-1, with 10 bases aligning to TRBD2. The J segment lost 7 bases and the V segment lost 11 bases, leaving 17 bases of the junction unmatched. This CDR3 comprises 16 residues. The germline V gene has CDR1 SGHTA and CDR2 FQGNSA. CDR3 bases: TGTGCCGGACAGAAGAGCAGCGGGAGGGCCGGTAATGAGCAGTTCTTC. It encodes CAGQKSSGRAGNEQFF.

The gene calls are TRBV28 and TRBJ1-2, with 7 bases that match TRBD1. The CDR3 consists of 15 residues. V shed 5 bases and J 5 bases; nucleotides not matched to a gene: 11. Per the germline V gene, CDR1 is MDHEN and CDR2 is SYDVKM. CDR3 coding DNA: TGTGCCAGCAGTCGCATGGACAGGCTCCCTTATGGCTACACCTTC. Protein product: CASSRMDRLPYGYTF.

This chain joins TRBV20-1 and TRBJ2-5, with 13 nucleotides matching TRBD2. This CDR3 comprises 15 residues. CDR1 is DFQATT, CDR2 SNEGSKA, per germline (reference sequence). Trimming cost V 2 bases and J 4 bases; bases outside gene matches: 4. CDR3 sequence: CSARLGLAGVETQYF. In DNA, the CDR3 is TGCAGTGCTAGATTAGGACTAGCGGGGGTAGAGACCCAGTACTTC.

The V and J genes are TRBV4-1 and TRBJ1-3; D gene unclear. Deletions cut 1 base from V and 2 bases from J, with 3 bases between. Germline CDR1 is MGHRA and CDR2 is YSYEKL. This CDR3 spans 13 amino acids. The CDR3 nucleotides read TGCGCCAGCAGCCAAGTCGCTGGAAACACCATATATTTT. Translation: CASSQVAGNTIYF.

The rearrangement uses TRBV28 and TRBJ2-1; 7 bases are shared with TRBD2. This CDR3 is 15 amino acids long. CDR1 and CDR2 from the germline V gene are MDHEN and SYDVKM. V shed 2 bases, J shed 7 bases, and the junction held 8 bases outside the gene matches. CDR3: CASSLGGGMGNEQFF. In DNA, the CDR3 is TGTGCCAGCAGTTTAGGGGGGGGAATGGGGAATGAGCAGTTCTTC.